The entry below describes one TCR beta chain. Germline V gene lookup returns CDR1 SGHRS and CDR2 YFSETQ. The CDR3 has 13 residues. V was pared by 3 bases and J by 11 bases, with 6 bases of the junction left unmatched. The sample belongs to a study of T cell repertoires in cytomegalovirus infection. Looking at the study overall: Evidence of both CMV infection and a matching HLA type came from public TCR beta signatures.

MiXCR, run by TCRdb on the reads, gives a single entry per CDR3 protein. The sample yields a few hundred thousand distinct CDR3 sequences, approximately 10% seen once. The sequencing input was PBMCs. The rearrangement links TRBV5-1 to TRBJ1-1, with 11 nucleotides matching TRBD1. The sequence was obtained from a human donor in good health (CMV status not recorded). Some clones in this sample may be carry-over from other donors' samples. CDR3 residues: CASSSGQGATAFF. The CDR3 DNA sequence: TGCGCCAGCAGCTCTGGACAGGGGGCGACGGCTTTCTTT.